The 29 T cell receptor beta chains listed next were all sequenced from one sample in a study of CD8+ T cells in alopecia areata. cDNA serving as the sequencing template came from extracted, reverse transcribed RNA. Sequencing was performed with immunoSEQ multiplex PCR; in TCRdb, only in-frame clones are kept and a portion is missing. Of 180,000 or so clones detected, roughly 60% appear once; the ten largest clones hold 1.7%. The sequenced sample was CD4+ T cells sorted from blood, obtained at week 0. These receptors were obtained from a human donor with alopecia areata.

This sequence joins TRBV7-6 and TRBJ2-5, with D unclear. Deletions cut 6 bases from V and 0 bases from J, with 14 bases between. This CDR3 has 15 amino acids. CDR1 is SGHVS and CDR2 is FNYEAQ in the germline V gene. CDR3 residues: CASSLLELYQETQYF. The CDR3 DNA is TGTGCCAGCAGTTTGCTTGAACTGTACCAAGAGACCCAGTACTTC.

In this sample, this clone turned up a few times. The rearrangement links TRBV29-1 to TRBJ1-1, with 7 positions matching TRBD1. The CDR3 runs to 13 residues. V shed 5 bases and J 9 bases; nucleotides not matched to a gene: 12. CDR1 is SQVTM, CDR2 ANQGSEA, per germline. CDR3 bases: TGCAGCGTTAGTGGACAGGTCTCGTTGAAAGCTTTCTTT. Translating gives CSVSGQVSLKAFF.

This clone has a handful of counts. The rearrangement links TRBV15 to TRBJ2-5, with D possibly called TRBD1 or TRBD2 (5 bases each). Germline CDR1 and CDR2: LNHNV and YYDKDF (reference sequence). The CDR3 is 17 residues long. The ends were cut back, 0 bases at V and 6 bases at J, with 20 bases in the middle. This chain's CDR3 is CATSRDLGEGSAKTQYF. The CDR3 DNA follows: TGTGCCACCAGCAGAGATTTGGGCGAGGGGTCAGCAAAGACCCAGTACTTC.

This chain connects TRBV27 to TRBJ1-1; D perhaps matches TRBD1 (5 bases). The CDR3 spans 14 residues. The V end was cut by 7 bases, the J end by 5 bases, with 17 bases between. Germline V gives CDR1 MNHEY, CDR2 SMNVEV (reference sequence). The CDR3 DNA reads TGTGCCAGCAACTCTCAGGGTGAAGGGACTGAAGCTTTCTTT. This gives the protein CASNSQGEGTEAFF.

The V gene is TRBV9, the J gene TRBJ2-1, with a weak D call TRBD1 (6 bases). V lost 6 bases and J 0 bases, leaving 13 bases between the germline ends. Germline-derived CDR1 and CDR2 are SGDLS and YYNGEE. The CDR3 extends over 15 amino acids. CDR3 in amino acids: CASNSDRSSYNEQFF. The DNA for the CDR3 is TGTGCCAGCAACAGCGACAGGAGCTCCTACAATGAGCAGTTCTTC.

The V gene is TRBV28, the J gene TRBJ2-5; TRBD1 is a possible D gene (5 bases). Germline V CDR1 and CDR2: MDHEN, SYDVKM. The CDR3 covers 14 residues. Trimming took 4 bases from V and 5 from J, leaving 14 bases between them. The CDR3 loop is CASSSIRVRETQYF. DNA of the CDR3: TGTGCCAGCAGTTCCATCAGGGTTAGGGAGACCCAGTACTTC.

The J gene is TRBJ2-4, the V gene TRBV2; maybe TRBD1 (6 bases). CDR3 length: 14 residues. The V end lost 2 bases, the J end lost 1 base, and 6 bases lay between the germline ends. The germline V gene encodes CDR1 SNHLY and CDR2 FYNNEI. CDR3 DNA: TGTGCCAGCAGTGAACAGGGGGCCAAAAACATTCAGTACTTC. Translating it yields CASSEQGAKNIQYF.

This clone was seen a single time. The rearrangement joins TRBV30 to TRBJ2-6, with TRBD1 matching 11 bases. This CDR3 contains 15 residues. Germline V gives CDR1 GTSNPN, CDR2 SVGIG (reference sequence). CDR3 nucleotide sequence: TGTGCATGGGACAGGGGGGCCTCTGGGGCCAACGTCCTGACTTTC. It codes for CAWDRGASGANVLTF.

The chain employs TRBV29-1 and TRBJ1-5; no clear D gene. Germline values: CDR1 SQVTM, CDR2 ANQGSEA. The CDR3 runs 13 residues. Between the trimmed V and J ends, which lost 4 bases and 5 bases, there was a span of 12 bases. CDR3: CSVGGSGYQPQHF. In DNA, the CDR3 is TGCAGCGTTGGTGGCTCCGGGTATCAGCCCCAGCATTTT.

The chain couples TRBV4-3 to TRBJ1-5; 7 bases line up with TRBD1. There are 13 residues in the CDR3. With V trimmed by 2 bases and J by 11 bases, 6 bases remained unmatched. CDR1 is LGHNA, CDR2 YSLEER, per germline. The CDR3 region is CASSQTGAEAQHF. Written as DNA, the CDR3 is TGCGCCAGCAGCCAAACAGGGGCGGAGGCCCAGCATTTT.

This chain links TRBV27 with TRBJ1-3; D call uncertain. The length of the CDR3 is 15 residues. Germline CDR1 and CDR2: MNHEY and SMNVEV (reference sequence). Trimming cost V 4 bases and J 4 bases, with 14 bases left between them. CDR3 loop: CASSSGLSRGNTIYF. The CDR3 nucleotides read TGTGCCAGCAGTTCGGGCCTTAGCAGGGGAAACACCATATATTTT.

The chain couples TRBV9 to TRBJ1-1; D not certain. CDR3 length: 15 residues. Trimming took off 4 bases at V and 0 bases at J, with 13 bases between the two ends. CDR1 and CDR2 from the germline V gene are SGDLS and YYNGEE. The chain's CDR3 is CASSSSVVMNTEAFF. The CDR3 nucleotides read TGTGCCAGCAGCTCCTCCGTGGTTATGAACACTGAAGCTTTCTTT.

This chain connects TRBV7-9 to TRBJ2-7; perhaps TRBD2 as D (6 bases). The CDR3 is 12 residues long. V dropped 8 bases and J dropped 0 bases, with 8 bases sitting between them. Germline CDR1 SEHNR, CDR2 FQNEAQ (reference sequence). CDR3 loop: CASRGVSYEQYF. CDR3 in DNA: TGTGCCAGCCGCGGGGTCTCCTACGAGCAGTACTTC.

There are a few counts of this clone. The gene calls are TRBV29-1 and TRBJ1-2; TRBD1 matches at 9 bases. The CDR3 runs to 12 residues. J lost 9 bases, V lost 3 bases, and 5 bases had no gene match. CDR1 and CDR2 (germline): SQVTM, ANQGSEA. The CDR3 sequence: CSVDRDRERYTF. The DNA of the CDR3 is TGCAGCGTTGATAGGGACAGGGAGCGCTACACCTTC. The whole variable domain, remainder taken from reference TRBV29-1 and TRBJ1-2, is SAVISQKPSRDICQRGTSLTIQCQVDSQVTMMFWYRQQPGQSLTLIATANQGSEATYESGFVIDKFPISRPNLTFSTLTVSNMSPEDSSIYLCSVDRDRERYTFGSGTRLTVV.

The gene calls are TRBV5-6 and TRBJ2-1, with 9 nucleotides matching TRBD1. The CDR3 runs 17 residues. In germline, CDR1 is SGHDT, CDR2 YYEEEE. V trimming: 4 bases; J trimming: 7 bases; junction bases outside the gene matches: 15. This chain's CDR3 is CASSAPLPGQGGNEQFF. Written as DNA, the CDR3 is TGTGCCAGCAGCGCACCCCTGCCGGGACAGGGTGGTAATGAGCAGTTCTTC.

This clone was detected once. The chain has TRBV29-1 and TRBJ2-6; tentative D call: TRBD1 (5 bases). This CDR3 has 16 residues. Trimming cost V 2 bases and J 0 bases, with 11 bases left between them. Germline CDR1 SQVTM, CDR2 ANQGSEA. CDR3: CSVEYRTISGANVLTF. The CDR3, as DNA: TGCAGCGTTGAATACAGGACGATCTCTGGGGCCAACGTCCTGACTTTC.

This chain links TRBV29-1 with TRBJ2-5, with D hard to call. Per the germline V gene, CDR1 is SQVTM and CDR2 is ANQGSEA. This CDR3 has 11 amino acids. V lost 7 bases to trimming and J lost 5 bases, with 11 bases between them. CDR3 DNA sequence: TGCAGCGCCCGCCCCGGGGAGACCCAGTACTTC. It specifies CSARPGETQYF.

The J gene is TRBJ2-2, the V gene TRBV30; D is possibly TRBD1 (5 bases). From germline, CDR1 is GTSNPN and CDR2 SVGIG (reference sequence). The CDR3 extends over 13 amino acids. V was clipped by 4 bases and J by 6 bases, with 12 bases between them. Here the CDR3 reads CAWTPDSAGELFF. CDR3 nucleotide sequence: TGTGCCTGGACCCCTGACAGCGCCGGGGAGCTGTTTTTT.

The chain links TRBV29-1 to TRBJ2-3; 10 nucleotides match TRBD1. V gave up 5 bases and J gave up 6 bases; unmatched junction bases: 11. CDR3 size: 15 residues. Per germline, CDR1 SQVTM and CDR2 ANQGSEA. CDR3 DNA sequence: TGCAGCGTTCCAAGGACAGGGGGGTTTTCGGATACGCAGTATTTT. Protein sequence: CSVPRTGGFSDTQYF.

The chain employs TRBV19 and TRBJ2-5; tentative D call: TRBD1 (6 bases). This CDR3 region has 12 residues. Trimming shortened V by 5 bases and J by 3 bases, and 7 bases separated the two germline ends. The V gene's germline CDR1 is LNHDA and CDR2 SQIVND (reference sequence). The CDR3 DNA is TGTGCCAGTAGTCAGGGGAAAGAGACCCAGTACTTC. Protein product: CASSQGKETQYF.

The rearrangement joins TRBV14 to TRBJ1-1; D is possibly TRBD1 (5 bases). Between the trimmed V and J ends, which lost 1 base and 4 bases, there was a span of 7 bases. Germline V CDR1 and CDR2: SGHDN, FVKESK. This CDR3 has 13 amino acids. CDR3 amino acids: CASSQVQATEAFF. The DNA of the CDR3 is TGTGCCAGCAGCCAAGTACAGGCCACTGAAGCTTTCTTT.

The chain employs TRBV19 and TRBJ1-2; TRBD1 matches at 8 bases. Germline V CDR1 and CDR2: LNHDA, SQIVND (reference sequence). The CDR3 extends over 14 amino acids. Unmatched junction bases numbered 6, after V lost 2 bases and J lost 7 bases. CDR3 coding DNA: TGTGCCAGTAGTATATCCAGGGGGCGACCTGGCTACACCTTC. Its protein product is CASSISRGRPGYTF.

This clone was picked up a small number of times. The rearrangement joins TRBV29-1 to TRBJ2-5; D tentatively fits TRBD1 or TRBD2 (6 bases each). Deletions cut 3 bases from V and 5 bases from J, with 13 bases between. The V gene's germline CDR1 is SQVTM and CDR2 ANQGSEA. The CDR3 extends over 13 amino acids. The CDR3 DNA sequence: TGCAGCGTTGACGGACGGGGGCGGGAGACCCAGTACTTC. Protein: CSVDGRGRETQYF.

This rearrangement joins TRBV29-1 to TRBJ1-2; possibly TRBD1 for D (6 bases). This CDR3 is built from 12 residues. Germline CDR1 reads SQVTM; CDR2 reads ANQGSEA. The ends were cut back, 6 bases at V and 7 bases at J, with 15 bases in the middle. CDR3 residues: CSVDPGAGGYTF. The CDR3, as DNA: TGCAGCGTGGACCCAGGGGCGGGTGGCTACACCTTC.

The chain combines TRBV4-3 with TRBJ1-4; 7 positions match TRBD1. V gave up 0 bases and J gave up 6 bases; unmatched junction bases: 7. This CDR3 contains 16 residues. Germline loops: CDR1 LGHNA, CDR2 YSLEER. The CDR3 region is CASSQDTVTGHEKLFF. The CDR3 DNA sequence: TGCGCCAGCAGCCAAGATACGGTGACAGGGCATGAAAAACTGTTTTTT.

CDR3 loop: CASRGNRDSPGELFF. The DNA for the CDR3 is TGTGCCAGCAGGGGAAACAGGGATAGCCCCGGGGAGCTGTTTTTT. The chain recombines TRBV25-1 with TRBJ2-2; weak D call: TRBD1 (6 bases). The germline V gene encodes CDR1 MGHDK and CDR2 SYGVNS. This CDR3 has 15 residues. V was clipped by 6 bases and J by 6 bases, with 17 bases between them.

The chain uses TRBV2 and TRBJ2-7; D is unresolved. V lost 3 bases to trimming and J lost 9 bases, with 12 bases between them. CDR1 and CDR2 from the germline V gene are SNHLY and FYNNEI. The CDR3 loop spans 12 amino acids. CDR3 in amino acids: CASSDSMGLQYF. The CDR3 DNA reads TGTGCCAGCAGTGACTCAATGGGTTTGCAGTACTTC.

This clone has just a few counts. The CDR3 here is CASSLGHQRLSNQPQHF. CDR3 in DNA: TGTGCCAGCAGCTTGGGACACCAGCGCCTTAGCAATCAGCCCCAGCATTTT. The chain carries TRBV7-9 and TRBJ1-5; D might be TRBD1 (6 bases). V was pared by 3 bases and J by 0 bases, with 15 bases between. The CDR3 totals 17 residues. Germline loops: CDR1 SEHNR, CDR2 FQNEAQ (reference sequence).

V gene TRBV30 combines with J gene TRBJ2-5; D unclear. Trimming removed 1 base from V and 5 bases from J, with 8 bases in between. This CDR3 is 12 amino acids long. Germline-derived CDR1 and CDR2 are GTSNPN and SVGIG (reference sequence). The CDR3 here is CAWSGGFETQYF. The CDR3 DNA is TGTGCCTGGAGTGGGGGATTTGAGACCCAGTACTTC.